This TCR beta chain was documented in a study of T-cell memory formation after mild COVID-19. Turning to the study itself: There were largely donor-specific TCR clusters. Study-wide findings and caveats: Second-wave clones that peaked on day 37 lacked confirmed SARS-CoV-2 specificity.

As regards this clonotype: Its antigen is currently unknown.

V lost 3 bases, J lost 7 bases, and 3 bases stayed unmatched. The CDR3 has 13 residues. The germline CDR1 and CDR2 sequences are SGHTA and FQGTGA. After 5'RACE with constant-segment primers, TCR alpha and TCR beta cDNA libraries carrying sample barcodes and UMIs were obtained. Each CDR3 protein is one row after TCRdb ran MiXCR on the 5' RACE reads. The repertoire holds under 550,000 distinct CDR3 sequences, with about 18% as singletons. The V and J genes are TRBV7-3 and TRBJ1-2, with 9 positions matching TRBD1. The TCR was taken from an adult woman who had mild COVID-19 (a few samples of this study predate the infection). Cell type and time point are not known. The sequencing sample was made of PBMCs or a T cell subset sorted from them (not recorded which). CDR3 in amino acids: CASSLDRGFGYTF. In nucleotides, the CDR3 is TGTGCCAGCAGCTTGGACAGGGGATTTGGCTACACCTTC.